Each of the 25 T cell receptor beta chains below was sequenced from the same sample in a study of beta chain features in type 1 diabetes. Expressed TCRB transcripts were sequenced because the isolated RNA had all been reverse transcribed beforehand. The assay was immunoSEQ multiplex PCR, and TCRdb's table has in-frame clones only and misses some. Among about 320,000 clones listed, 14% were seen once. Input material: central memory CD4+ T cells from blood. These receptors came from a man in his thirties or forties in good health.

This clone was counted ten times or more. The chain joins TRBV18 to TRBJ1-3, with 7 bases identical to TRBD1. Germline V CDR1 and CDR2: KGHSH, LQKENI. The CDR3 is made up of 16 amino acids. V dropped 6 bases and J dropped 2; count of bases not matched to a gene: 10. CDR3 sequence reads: CASSPRQGVTGNTIYF. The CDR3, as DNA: TGTGCCAGCTCTCCGCGACAGGGTGTTACTGGAAACACCATATATTTT.

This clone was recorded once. The CDR3 DNA is TGTGCCAGCAGCTTAGGGGGACAGCTAGGTCTCTATGGCTACACCTTC. This encodes CASSLGGQLGLYGYTF. The gene calls are TRBV7-8 and TRBJ1-2, with 7 bases identical to TRBD1. The CDR3 spans 16 residues. The V segment lost 1 base and the J segment 4 bases; nucleotides outside the gene matches: 9. From germline, CDR1 is SGHVS and CDR2 FQNEAQ.

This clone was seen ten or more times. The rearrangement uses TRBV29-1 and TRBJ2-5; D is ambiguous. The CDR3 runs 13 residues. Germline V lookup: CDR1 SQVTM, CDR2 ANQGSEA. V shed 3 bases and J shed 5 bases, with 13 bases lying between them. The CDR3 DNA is TGCAGCGTTGATTGGCCGTACGAGGAGACCCAGTACTTC. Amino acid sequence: CSVDWPYEETQYF.

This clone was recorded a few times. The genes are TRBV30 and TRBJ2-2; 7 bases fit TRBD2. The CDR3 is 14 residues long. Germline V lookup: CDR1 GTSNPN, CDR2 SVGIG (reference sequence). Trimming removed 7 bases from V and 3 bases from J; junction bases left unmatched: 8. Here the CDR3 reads CAFSSGTDTGELFF. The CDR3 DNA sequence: TGTGCCTTTTCCAGCGGGACCGACACCGGGGAGCTGTTTTTT. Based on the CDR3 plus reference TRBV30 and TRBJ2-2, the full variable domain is SQTIHQWPATLVQPVGSPLSLECTVEGTSNPNLYWYRQAAGRGLQLLFYSVGIGQISSEVPQNLSASRPQDRQFILSSKKLLLSDSGFYLCAFSSGTDTGELFFGEGSRLTVL.

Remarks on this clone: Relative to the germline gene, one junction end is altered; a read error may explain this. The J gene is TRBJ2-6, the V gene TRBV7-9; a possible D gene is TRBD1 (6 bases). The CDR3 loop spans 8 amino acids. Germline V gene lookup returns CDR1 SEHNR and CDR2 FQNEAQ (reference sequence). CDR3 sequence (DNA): TGTGCCAGCGGCGACAGGTCTTTC. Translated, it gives CASGDRSF.

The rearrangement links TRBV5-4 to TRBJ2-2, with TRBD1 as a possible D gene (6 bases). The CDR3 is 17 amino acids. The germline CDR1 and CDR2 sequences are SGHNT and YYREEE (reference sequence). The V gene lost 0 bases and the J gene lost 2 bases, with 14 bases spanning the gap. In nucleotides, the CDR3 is TGTGCCAGCAGCTTGGAAGGGCAGGGGAGAAACACCGGGGAGCTGTTTTTT. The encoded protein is CASSLEGQGRNTGELFF.

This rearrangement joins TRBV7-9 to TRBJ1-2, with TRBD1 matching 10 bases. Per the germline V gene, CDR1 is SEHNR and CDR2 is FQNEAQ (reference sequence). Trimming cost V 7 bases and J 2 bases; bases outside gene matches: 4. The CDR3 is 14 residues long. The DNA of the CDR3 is TGTGCCAGCACCCCGGGACAGGGGAACTATGGCTACACCTTC. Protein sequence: CASTPGQGNYGYTF.

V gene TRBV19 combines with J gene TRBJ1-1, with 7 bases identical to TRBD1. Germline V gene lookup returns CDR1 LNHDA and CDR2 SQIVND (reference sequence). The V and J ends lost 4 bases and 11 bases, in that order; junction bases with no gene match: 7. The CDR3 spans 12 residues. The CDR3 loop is CASSTHRGGAFF. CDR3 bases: TGTGCCAGTAGTACACACAGGGGTGGGGCTTTCTTT. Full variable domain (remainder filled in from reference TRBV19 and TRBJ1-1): DGGITQSPKYLFRKEGQNVTLSCEQNLNHDAMYWYRQDPGQGLRLIYYSQIVNDFQKGDIAEGYSVSREKKESFPLTVTSAQKNPTAFYLCASSTHRGGAFFGQGTRLTVV.

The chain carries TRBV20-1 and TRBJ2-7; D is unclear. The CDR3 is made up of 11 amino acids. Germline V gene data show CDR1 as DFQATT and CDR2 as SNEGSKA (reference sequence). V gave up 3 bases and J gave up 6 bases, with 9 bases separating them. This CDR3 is CSARVGVEQYF. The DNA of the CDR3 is TGCAGTGCTAGGGTTGGGGTCGAGCAGTACTTC.

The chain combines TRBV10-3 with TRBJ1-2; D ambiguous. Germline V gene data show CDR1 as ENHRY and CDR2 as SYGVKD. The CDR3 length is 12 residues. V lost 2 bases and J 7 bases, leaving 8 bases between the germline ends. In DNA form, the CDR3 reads TGTGCCATCAGTGAGAGTTTAGCTGGCTACACCTTC. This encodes CAISESLAGYTF.

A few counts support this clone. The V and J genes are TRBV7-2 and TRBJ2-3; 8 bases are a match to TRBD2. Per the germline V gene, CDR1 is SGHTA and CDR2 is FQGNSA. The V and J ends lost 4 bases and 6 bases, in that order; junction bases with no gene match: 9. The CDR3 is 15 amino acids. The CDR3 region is CASSSLAGIGDTQYF. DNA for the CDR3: TGTGCCAGCAGCTCGTTAGCGGGGATCGGGGATACGCAGTATTTT.

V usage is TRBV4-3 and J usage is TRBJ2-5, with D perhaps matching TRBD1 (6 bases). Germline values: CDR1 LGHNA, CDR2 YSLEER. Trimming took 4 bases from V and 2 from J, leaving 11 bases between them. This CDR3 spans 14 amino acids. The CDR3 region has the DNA TGCGCCAGCAGCCTATCGACAGGTCAAGAGACCCAGTACTTC. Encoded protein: CASSLSTGQETQYF.

The CDR3 reads CASSQDGQTRDVLTF. The CDR3 DNA follows: TGTGCCAGCAGCCAAGATGGGCAGACCCGCGACGTCCTGACTTTC. V and J are TRBV7-7 and TRBJ2-6; D is undetermined. The V gene's germline CDR1 is SSHAT and CDR2 FNYEAQ (reference sequence). The CDR3 totals 15 residues. V shed 5 bases and J shed 11 bases, with 19 bases lying between them.

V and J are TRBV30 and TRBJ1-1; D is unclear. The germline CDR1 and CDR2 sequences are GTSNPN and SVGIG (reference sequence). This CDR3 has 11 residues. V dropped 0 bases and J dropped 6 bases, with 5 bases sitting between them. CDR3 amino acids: CAWSVSSEAFF. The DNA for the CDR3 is TGTGCCTGGAGTGTTAGCTCTGAAGCTTTCTTT.

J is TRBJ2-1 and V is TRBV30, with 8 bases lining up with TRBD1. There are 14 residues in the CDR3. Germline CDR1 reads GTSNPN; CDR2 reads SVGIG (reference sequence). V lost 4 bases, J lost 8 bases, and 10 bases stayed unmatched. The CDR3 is CAWNTGGGQYEQFF. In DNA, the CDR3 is TGTGCCTGGAATACAGGGGGAGGTCAATATGAGCAGTTCTTC.

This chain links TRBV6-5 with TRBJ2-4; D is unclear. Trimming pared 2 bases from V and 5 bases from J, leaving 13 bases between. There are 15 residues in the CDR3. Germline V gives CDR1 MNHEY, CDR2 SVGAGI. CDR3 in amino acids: CASSYLPGEQNIQYF. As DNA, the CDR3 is TGTGCCAGCAGTTACCTCCCGGGCGAACAAAACATTCAGTACTTC.

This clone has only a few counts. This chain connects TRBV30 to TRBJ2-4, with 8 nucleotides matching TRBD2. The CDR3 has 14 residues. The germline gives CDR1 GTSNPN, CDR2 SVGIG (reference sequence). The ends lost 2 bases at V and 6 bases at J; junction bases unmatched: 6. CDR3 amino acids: CAWSQAGGGNIQYF. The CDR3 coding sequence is TGTGCCTGGAGTCAGGCCGGGGGGGGAAACATTCAGTACTTC.

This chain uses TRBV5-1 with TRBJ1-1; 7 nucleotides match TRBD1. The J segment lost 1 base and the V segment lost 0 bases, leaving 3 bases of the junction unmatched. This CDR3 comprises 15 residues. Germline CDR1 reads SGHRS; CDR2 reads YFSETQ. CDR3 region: CASSLERQGNTEAFF. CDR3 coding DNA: TGCGCCAGCAGCTTGGAAAGACAGGGGAACACTGAAGCTTTCTTT.

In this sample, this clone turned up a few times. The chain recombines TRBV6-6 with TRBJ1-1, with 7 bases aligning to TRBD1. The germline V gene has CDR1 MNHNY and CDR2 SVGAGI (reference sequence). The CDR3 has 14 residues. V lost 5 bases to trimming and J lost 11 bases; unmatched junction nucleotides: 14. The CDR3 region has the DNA TGTGCCAGCAGTAAAGGCGGGACAGCAAATAGGGCTTTCTTT. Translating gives CASSKGGTANRAFF.

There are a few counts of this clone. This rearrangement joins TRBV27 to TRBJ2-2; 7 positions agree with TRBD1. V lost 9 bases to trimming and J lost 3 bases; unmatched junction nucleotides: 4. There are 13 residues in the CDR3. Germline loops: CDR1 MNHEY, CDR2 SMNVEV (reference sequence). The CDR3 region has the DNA TGTGCCAGTAGACAGGGCCACACCGGGGAGCTGTTTTTT. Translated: CASRQGHTGELFF.

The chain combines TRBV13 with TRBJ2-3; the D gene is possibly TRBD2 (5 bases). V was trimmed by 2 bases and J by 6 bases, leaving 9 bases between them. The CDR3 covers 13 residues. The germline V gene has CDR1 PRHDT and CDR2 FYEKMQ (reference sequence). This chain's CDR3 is CASSLPTGDTQYF. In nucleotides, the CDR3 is TGTGCCAGCAGCTTACCCACGGGGGATACGCAGTATTTT.

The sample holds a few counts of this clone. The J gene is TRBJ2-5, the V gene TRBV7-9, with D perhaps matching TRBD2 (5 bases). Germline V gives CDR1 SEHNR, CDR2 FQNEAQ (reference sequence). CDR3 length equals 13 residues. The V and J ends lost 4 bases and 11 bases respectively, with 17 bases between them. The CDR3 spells CASSSRGQWEQYF. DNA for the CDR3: TGTGCCAGCAGCTCGAGAGGCCAGTGGGAGCAGTACTTC.

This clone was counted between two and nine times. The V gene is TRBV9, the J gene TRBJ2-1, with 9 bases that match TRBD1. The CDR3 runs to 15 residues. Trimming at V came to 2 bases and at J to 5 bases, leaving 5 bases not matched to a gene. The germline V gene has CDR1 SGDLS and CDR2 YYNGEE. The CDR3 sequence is CASSVGGTGHNEQFF. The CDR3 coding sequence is TGTGCCAGCAGCGTGGGCGGGACAGGGCACAATGAGCAGTTCTTC.

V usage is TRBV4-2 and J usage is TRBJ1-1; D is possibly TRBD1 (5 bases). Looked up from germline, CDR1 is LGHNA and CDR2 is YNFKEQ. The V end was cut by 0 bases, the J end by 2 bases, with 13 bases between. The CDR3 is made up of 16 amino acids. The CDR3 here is CASSQDRRGGNTEAFF. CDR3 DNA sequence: TGTGCCAGCAGCCAAGATCGGCGGGGGGGAAACACTGAAGCTTTCTTT.

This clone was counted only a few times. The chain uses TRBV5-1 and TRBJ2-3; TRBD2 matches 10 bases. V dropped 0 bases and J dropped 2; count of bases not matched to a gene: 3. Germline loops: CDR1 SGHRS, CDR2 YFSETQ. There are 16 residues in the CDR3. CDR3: CASSLGTSGVTDTQYF. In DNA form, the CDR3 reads TGCGCCAGCAGCTTGGGAACTAGCGGGGTCACAGATACGCAGTATTTT. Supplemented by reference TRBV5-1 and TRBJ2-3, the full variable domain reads KAGVTQTPRYLIKTRGQQVTLSCSPISGHRSVSWYQQTPGQGLQFLFEYFSETQRNKGNFPGRFSGRQFSNSRSEMNVSTLELGDSALYLCASSLGTSGVTDTQYFGPGTRLTVL.